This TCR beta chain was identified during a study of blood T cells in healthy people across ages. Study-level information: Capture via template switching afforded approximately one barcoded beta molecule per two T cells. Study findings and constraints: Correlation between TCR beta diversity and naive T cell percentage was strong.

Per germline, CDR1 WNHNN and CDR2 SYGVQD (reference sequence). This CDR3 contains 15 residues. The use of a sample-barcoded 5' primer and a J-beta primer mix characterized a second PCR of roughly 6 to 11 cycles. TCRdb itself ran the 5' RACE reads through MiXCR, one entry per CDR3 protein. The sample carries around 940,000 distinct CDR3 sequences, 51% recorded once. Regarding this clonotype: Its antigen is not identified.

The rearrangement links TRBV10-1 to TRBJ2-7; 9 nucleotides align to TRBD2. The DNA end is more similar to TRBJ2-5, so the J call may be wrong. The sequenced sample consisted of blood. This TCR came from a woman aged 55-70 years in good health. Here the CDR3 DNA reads TGCGCCAGCAGTGAGACCCTAGCGGGACGGGAGACCCAGTACTTC. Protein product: CASSETLAGRETQYF.